The 28 T cell receptor beta chains given below trace back to one sample, sequenced in a study of T cell responses to AZD1222 COVID-19 vaccine. The repertoire was sequenced with immunoSEQ multiplex PCR; TCRdb's copy has only in-frame clones and lacks some. The sample comprises 140,000 to 150,000 clones, more than 75% of which are singletons, and around 4.1% rests with the top ten. Specimen: peripheral blood, collected on day 0 of MenACWY control vaccination. All receptors derive from an adult in good health.

The V call is TRBV2, the J call TRBJ1-2; no clear D. With 7 bases removed from V and 3 bases from J, the gap between germline ends came to 9 bases. Germline CDR1 is SNHLY and CDR2 is FYNNEI. The CDR3 covers 12 residues. The CDR3 region is CASMRWDYGYTF. CDR3 in DNA: TGTGCCAGCATGAGGTGGGACTATGGCTACACCTTC. Looking up the rest from reference TRBV2 and TRBJ1-2 gives the full variable domain: EPEVTQTPSHQVTQMGQEVILRCVPISNHLYFYWYRQILGQKVEFLVSFYNNEISEKSEIFDDQFSVERPDGSNFTLKIRSTKLEDSAMYFCASMRWDYGYTFGSGTRLTVV.

The chain combines TRBV19 with TRBJ1-2, with TRBD1 as a possible D gene (6 bases). V shed 5 bases and J shed 7 bases, with 17 bases lying between them. The CDR3 has 14 residues. Germline V gives CDR1 LNHDA, CDR2 SQIVND (reference sequence). The CDR3 protein is CASSVDSSKGGYTF. The CDR3 DNA follows: TGTGCCAGTAGTGTGGACAGTTCGAAGGGTGGCTACACCTTC.

This clone occurred once. The chain is built from TRBV6-5 and TRBJ2-7; the D is unclear. Per germline, CDR1 MNHEY and CDR2 SVGAGI. This CDR3 contains 14 residues. V lost 8 bases, J lost 4 bases, and 18 bases lay in between. CDR3: CASGLTGHNYEQYF. For the CDR3, the DNA is TGTGCCAGCGGCCTGACCGGGCACAATTACGAGCAGTACTTC.

This rearrangement joins TRBV19 to TRBJ2-6, with D hard to call. The CDR3 covers 16 residues. Germline CDR1 reads LNHDA; CDR2 reads SQIVND (reference sequence). Trimming took 0 bases from V and 0 from J, leaving 6 bases between them. In nucleotides, the CDR3 is TGTGCCAGTAGTATAGATGCGAGCTCTGGGGCCAACGTCCTGACTTTC. This gives the protein CASSIDASSGANVLTF.

This clone was seen only a few times. The gene calls are TRBV19 and TRBJ2-7, with 10 bases matching TRBD2. The junction had 6 bases not matched to a gene; V was cut back by 8 bases and J by 2 bases. This CDR3 is 14 amino acids long. The germline V gene has CDR1 LNHDA and CDR2 SQIVND (reference sequence). The CDR3 bases are TGTGCCAGTTCACTAGCGGGGATCACCTACGAGCAGTACTTC. Translating it yields CASSLAGITYEQYF.

V is TRBV7-9 and J is TRBJ2-2; 7 bases fit TRBD1. Trimming removed 5 bases from V and 7 bases from J; junction bases left unmatched: 4. The CDR3 is 13 amino acids. Germline V gene data show CDR1 as SEHNR and CDR2 as FQNEAQ (reference sequence). The CDR3, as DNA: TGTGCCAGCAGCCGAACAGGGGTCGGGGAGCTGTTTTTT. Protein sequence: CASSRTGVGELFF.

In its sample, this clone was seen once. Mismatch with germline at one junction end may stem from a read error. The chain links TRBV11-1 to TRBJ1-2; tentatively, D is TRBD1 (6 bases). The CDR3 is made up of 16 amino acids. The germline CDR1 and CDR2 sequences are SGHAT and FQDESV (reference sequence). CDR3 residues: CASSFSPEQGGYGYTF. The CDR3 DNA reads TGTGCCAGCAGCTTTAGCCCTGAACAGGGCGGCTATGGTTACACCTTC. Based on the CDR3 plus reference TRBV11-1 and TRBJ1-2, the full variable domain is EAEVAQSPRYKITEKSQAVAFWCDPISGHATLYWYRQILGQGPELLVQFQDESVVDDSQLPKDRFSAERLKGVDSTLKIQPAELGDSAMYLCASSFSPEQGGYGYTFGSGTRLTVV.

The gene calls are TRBV6-5 and TRBJ1-5; possibly TRBD1 for D (5 bases). V shed 7 bases and J shed 1 base, with 14 bases lying between them. Germline loops: CDR1 MNHEY, CDR2 SVGAGI. CDR3 length equals 15 residues. The CDR3 sequence is CASTQGVRSNQPQHF. The CDR3 region has the DNA TGTGCCAGCACCCAGGGTGTCCGGAGCAATCAGCCCCAGCATTTT.

The chain carries TRBV12-5 and TRBJ1-1; D is ambiguous. Trimming left V 1 base short and J 1 base short, with 7 bases between. The length of the CDR3 is 14 residues. The germline gives CDR1 LGHNT, CDR2 FRNRAP. CDR3 sequence (DNA): TGTGCTAGTGGTTTGGGGTACCAGAACACTGAAGCTTTCTTT. Translating gives CASGLGYQNTEAFF.

The chain recombines TRBV19 with TRBJ1-5, with a tentative D call TRBD1 (6 bases). The ends were cut back, 6 bases at V and 4 bases at J, with 10 bases in the middle. Germline values: CDR1 LNHDA, CDR2 SQIVND (reference sequence). The length of the CDR3 is 13 residues. DNA for the CDR3: TGTGCCAGTAGCGGACAGTCTAATCAGCCCCAGCATTTT. Its translation is CASSGQSNQPQHF.

V is TRBV14 and J is TRBJ2-1, with D perhaps given as TRBD1 or TRBD2 (5 bases each). Germline CDR1 is SGHDN and CDR2 is FVKESK. V dropped 2 bases and J dropped 0 bases, with 11 bases sitting between them. There are 16 residues in the CDR3. CDR3 DNA sequence: TGTGCCAGCAGCCAATATTGGGGGAGCTCCTACAATGAGCAGTTCTTC. Translation gives CASSQYWGSSYNEQFF.

The rearrangement joins TRBV5-4 to TRBJ1-3, with D maybe TRBD1 (6 bases). This CDR3 has 18 amino acids. The V gene lost 4 bases and the J gene lost 1 base, with 21 bases spanning the gap. CDR1 is SGHNT and CDR2 is YYREEE in the germline V gene (reference sequence). CDR3 loop: CASSRKPSTGLSGNTIYF. CDR3 DNA: TGTGCCAGCAGCCGAAAACCGTCCACAGGGTTGTCTGGAAACACCATATATTTT.

This chain links TRBV3-1 (or the pseudogene TRBV3-2) with TRBJ2-4; no definite D call. The CDR3 extends over 15 amino acids. Germline CDR1 LGHDT, CDR2 YNNKEL (reference sequence). The V and J ends lost 0 bases and 0 bases respectively, with 6 bases between them. The CDR3: CASSQDKEAKNIQYF. CDR3 nucleotides: TGTGCCAGCAGCCAAGATAAGGAAGCCAAAAACATTCAGTACTTC.

The chain couples TRBV5-4 to TRBJ1-1, with 7 positions matching TRBD1. Germline V gene lookup returns CDR1 SGHNT and CDR2 YYREEE (reference sequence). The CDR3 is 13 residues long. The V segment lost 4 bases and the J segment 5 bases; nucleotides outside the gene matches: 5. The CDR3 nucleotides are TGTGCCAGCAGCCCCTACAGGGGTACTGAAGCTTTCTTT. This encodes CASSPYRGTEAFF. Full variable domain (outside the CDR3, taken from reference TRBV5-4 and TRBJ1-1): ETGVTQSPTHLIKTRGQQVTLRCSSQSGHNTVSWYQQALGQGPQFIFQYYREEENGRGNFPPRFSGLQFPNYSSELNVNALELDDSALYLCASSPYRGTEAFFGQGTRLTVV.

The chain couples TRBV18 to TRBJ1-4; D is unresolved. The CDR3 is made up of 14 amino acids. V dropped 1 base and J dropped 0 bases, with 3 bases sitting between them. CDR1 is KGHSH, CDR2 LQKENI, per germline. The chain's CDR3 is CASSPLATNEKLFF. In nucleotides, the CDR3 is TGTGCCAGCTCACCACTAGCAACTAATGAAAAACTGTTTTTT.

This clone has a single count. This chain uses TRBV7-8 with TRBJ2-5, with D perhaps TRBD2 (6 bases). V was cut by 2 bases and J by 5 bases, with 12 bases left in between. The germline CDR1 and CDR2 sequences are SGHVS and FQNEAQ. This CDR3 spans 14 amino acids. CDR3 nucleotide sequence: TGTGCCAGCAGCTTAACGGGGGACTGGGAGACCCAGTACTTC. Its protein is CASSLTGDWETQYF.

This clone was seen a handful of times. The gene calls are TRBV5-1 and TRBJ2-1; tentative D call: TRBD2 (6 bases). Per the germline V gene, CDR1 is SGHRS and CDR2 is YFSETQ. The CDR3 has 17 amino acids. V was shortened by 1 base and J by 8 bases, with 22 bases between the two germline ends. The CDR3 sequence is CASSLTPMAATGDEQFF. In DNA form, the CDR3 reads TGCGCCAGCAGCTTGACCCCCATGGCGGCCACGGGGGATGAGCAGTTCTTC.

This rearrangement joins TRBV7-2 to TRBJ2-7; D is ambiguous. Germline V CDR1 and CDR2: SGHTA, FQGNSA. The CDR3 has 13 amino acids. The V end lost 8 bases, the J end lost 0 bases, and 11 bases lay between the germline ends. CDR3 nucleotides: TGTGCCAGCTCTGCCTATACCTCCTACGAGCAGTACTTC. Its translation: CASSAYTSYEQYF.

This clone is a singleton in its sample. CDR3 sequence reads: CASRPDTYGYTF. DNA of the CDR3: TGTGCCAGCAGACCGGACACCTATGGCTACACCTTC. The chain is built from TRBV12-3 or TRBV12-4 and TRBJ1-2; D is perhaps TRBD1 (5 bases). This CDR3 is 12 amino acids long. Trimming stripped 6 bases from V and 4 bases from J, with 9 bases between.

This clone was seen a single time. V gene TRBV6-5 combines with J gene TRBJ2-3; 9 bases are shared with TRBD2. CDR3 length equals 16 residues. Germline CDR1 and CDR2: MNHEY and SVGAGI. The trim removed 3 bases at V and 2 bases at J, leaving 6 bases unmatched. In DNA form, the CDR3 reads TGTGCCAGCAGTTATAGGGTAGCGGGGGCCACAGATACGCAGTATTTT. This gives the protein CASSYRVAGATDTQYF.

This chain connects TRBV7-3 to TRBJ1-6; perhaps TRBD1 as D (5 bases). Germline V CDR1 and CDR2: SGHTA, FQGTGA. Trimming left V 6 bases short and J 5 bases short, with 11 bases between. There are 14 residues in the CDR3. Here the CDR3 reads CASSSGSHNSPLHF. CDR3 DNA: TGTGCCAGCAGTTCAGGGTCCCATAATTCACCCCTCCACTTT.

The chain has TRBV21-1 and TRBJ2-7; the D segment call TRBD1 is taken from the table without a DNA check. TRBV21-1 represents a pseudogene. There are 16 residues in the CDR3. The CDR3 DNA reads TGTGCCAGCAGCAACCCTCTCCGGGACAGGGGGTACGAGCAGTACGTC. Protein sequence: CASSNPLRDRGYEQYV.

The V call is TRBV2, the J call TRBJ1-6; no firm D call. Germline-derived CDR1 and CDR2 are SNHLY and FYNNEI. This CDR3 has 12 amino acids. V gave up 3 bases and J gave up 10 bases, with 7 bases separating them. The CDR3 nucleotides are TGTGCCAGCAGTGAGGACCTATCACCCCTCCACTTT. This gives the protein CASSEDLSPLHF.

The chain uses TRBV7-9 and TRBJ2-5, with 8 bases that match TRBD2. CDR3 length equals 14 residues. Trimming took 1 base from V and 6 from J; bases not matched to a gene: 4. CDR1 is SEHNR and CDR2 is FQNEAQ in the germline V gene (reference sequence). DNA of the CDR3: TGTGCCAGCAGCTTAGAGGGACTAGAAAAGACCCAGTACTTC. As protein: CASSLEGLEKTQYF.

This clone was seen a handful of times. V and J are TRBV5-1 and TRBJ2-7; D gene uncertain. The CDR3 runs to 14 residues. Germline V gives CDR1 SGHRS, CDR2 YFSETQ. Deletions cut 2 bases from V and 0 bases from J, with 9 bases between. The CDR3 region is CASSFDINSYEQYV. The DNA of the CDR3 is TGCGCCAGCAGCTTCGACATCAACTCCTACGAGCAGTACGTC.

This chain connects TRBV10-1 to TRBJ2-3; D is perhaps TRBD1 or TRBD2 (6 bases each). The V gene lost 7 bases and the J gene lost 3 bases, with 17 bases spanning the gap. This CDR3 has 15 amino acids. CDR1 is WNHNN and CDR2 is SYGVQD in the germline V gene (reference sequence). The CDR3 spells CASTQGTSRTDTQYF. The CDR3 DNA sequence: TGCGCCAGCACCCAGGGGACTTCCAGGACAGATACGCAGTATTTT.

The rearrangement joins TRBV9 to TRBJ2-7, with 7 bases identical to TRBD1. V gave up 0 bases and J gave up 8 bases; unmatched junction bases: 5. The V gene's germline CDR1 is SGDLS and CDR2 YYNGEE. The CDR3 runs to 13 residues. CDR3 in DNA: TGTGCCAGCAGCGTAGAAGGCAGGGGGAAGCAGTACTTC. It is translated as CASSVEGRGKQYF.

The chain is built from TRBV5-1 and TRBJ2-7, with D possibly being TRBD2 (6 bases). V was clipped by 4 bases and J by 1 base, with 15 bases between them. CDR3 length equals 15 residues. Germline assignment: CDR1 SGHRS and CDR2 YFSETQ. The CDR3 sequence: CASSPRDWESYEQYF. As DNA, the CDR3 is TGCGCCAGCAGCCCCCGGGACTGGGAGTCCTACGAGCAGTACTTC.